The clone carrying this TCR beta chain was seen more than once but under ten times. Germline V lookup: CDR1 MNHEY, CDR2 SMNVEV (reference sequence). V shed 7 bases and J shed 1 base, with 11 bases lying between them. CDR3 length: 14 residues. The data were obtained in a study of early T cells in non-severe SARS-CoV-2 infection. One entry per CDR3 protein results from TCRdb running MiXCR on the 5' RACE reads. The sample yields 74,000 or so distinct CDR3 sequences, roughly 13% seen once. This clonotype was obtained from an adult who was a healthcare worker with PCR-confirmed SARS-CoV-2 infection or an uninfected control (not recorded which). The chain uses TRBV27 and TRBJ1-5, with D uncertain. Sequencing was carried out using whole blood. Here the CDR3 reads CASNKIGSNQPQHF. The DNA of the CDR3 is TGTGCCAGCAATAAAATCGGGAGCAATCAGCCCCAGCATTTT.